The T cell receptor (beta chain) under discussion was sequenced for a study of beta chain features in type 1 diabetes. The table lists this clone with a few counts. The antigen remains unidentified. The V end was cut by 6 bases, the J end by 2 bases, with 11 bases between. Germline V CDR1 and CDR2: SGHVS, FQNEAQ. The CDR3 spans 13 residues. Study findings and constraints: Shortening that was moderate but significant affected the TCRB CDR3s of Type 1 diabetes patients in all four CD4+ subsets.

cDNA synthesis used the whole RNA isolate, giving expressed TCRB sequences. Sequencing used immunoSEQ multiplex PCR; TCRdb keeps in-frame clones, though not all of them. In the table there are approximately 170,000 clones, roughly 8% of which are singletons. A CD45RO/CCR7/CD25/CD127/CD95/CD27 panel sorted naive, central memory, regulatory and stem cell-like memory CD4+ cells. The receptor's source is a woman aged 40-49 years with type 1 diabetes. This chain connects TRBV7-8 to TRBJ2-7; no clear D gene. Sequencing used central memory CD4+ T cells from blood. The chain's CDR3 is CASRPHTAYEQYF. The CDR3 nucleotides are TGTGCCAGCAGGCCTCATACAGCCTACGAGCAGTACTTC.